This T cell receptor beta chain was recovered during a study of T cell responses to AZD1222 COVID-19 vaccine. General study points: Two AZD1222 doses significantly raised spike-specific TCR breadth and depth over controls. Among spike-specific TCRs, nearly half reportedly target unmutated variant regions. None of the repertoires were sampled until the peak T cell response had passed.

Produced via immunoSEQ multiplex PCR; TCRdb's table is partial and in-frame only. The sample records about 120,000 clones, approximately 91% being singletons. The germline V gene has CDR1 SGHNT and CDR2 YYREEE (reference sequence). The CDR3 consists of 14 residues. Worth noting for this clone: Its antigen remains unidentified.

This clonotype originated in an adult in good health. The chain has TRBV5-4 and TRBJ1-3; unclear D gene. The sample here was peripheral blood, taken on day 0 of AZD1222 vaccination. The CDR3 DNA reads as TGTGCTTCACGAACCGAACCCTCTGGAAACACCATATATTTT. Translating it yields CASRTEPSGNTIYF.